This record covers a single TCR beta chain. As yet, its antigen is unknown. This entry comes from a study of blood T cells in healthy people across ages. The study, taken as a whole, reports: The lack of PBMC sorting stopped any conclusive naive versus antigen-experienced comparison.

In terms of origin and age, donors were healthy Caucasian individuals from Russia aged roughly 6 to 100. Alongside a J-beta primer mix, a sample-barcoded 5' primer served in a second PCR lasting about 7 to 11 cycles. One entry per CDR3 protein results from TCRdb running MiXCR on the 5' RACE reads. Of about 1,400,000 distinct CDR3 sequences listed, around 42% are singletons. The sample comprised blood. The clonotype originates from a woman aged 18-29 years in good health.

In DNA form, the CDR3 reads TGTGCCAGCAGTGAATATAGACATACGGAAAAACTGTTTTTT. This gives the protein CASSEYRHTEKLFF. This rearrangement joins TRBV6-1 to TRBJ1-4; no clear D gene. This CDR3 has 14 residues. Trimming removed 2 bases at V and 8 bases at J, with 12 bases between. Looked up from germline, CDR1 is MNHNS and CDR2 is SASEGT.